Below, 9 T cell receptor beta chains from the same sample are listed, as sequenced in a study of T cells in Graves' hyperthyroidism and ophthalmopathy (dated by TCRdb to about 2019). Library generation was performed with multiplex PCR. Sequencing used an Illumina HiSeq 2000. The TCR beta CDR3 regions were amplified from RNA transcripts. The TCR CDR3 was subjected to a first round of RT-PCR using the HTBI primer set and the Qiagen OneStep RT-PCR kit. The public reads were quality trimmed at Q25 with fastp and then assembled into clones with MiXCR by TCRdb, keeping productive beta chains. Rows with a matching CDR3 protein are joined into one entry that keeps the most common DNA and genes. The sample yields approximately 720,000 distinct CDR3 sequences; 18% were counted once. The ten largest clones represent roughly a sixth of the sample. Sequenced material: blood. These receptor sequences come from a woman between 50 and 59 years old with Graves' hyperthyroidism that later progressed to Graves' ophthalmopathy.

This clonotype was seen only a few times. The chain joins TRBV2 to TRBJ2-1, with D unclear. This CDR3 spans 12 amino acids. Trimming shortened V by 7 bases and J by 6 bases, and 10 bases separated the two germline ends. The germline V gene has CDR1 SNHLY and CDR2 FYNNEI. CDR3 sequence: CASMGLFNEQFF. In nucleotides, the CDR3 is TGTGCCAGCATGGGGTTGTTCAATGAGCAGTTCTTC.

The chain links TRBV15 to TRBJ1-3; D perhaps matches TRBD1 (5 bases). The germline V and J ends were trimmed by 4 bases and 0 bases, with 16 bases remaining between them. CDR1 LNHNV and CDR2 YYDKDF come from the germline V gene (reference sequence). The CDR3 consists of 17 residues. The CDR3 DNA sequence: TGTGCCACCAGCATCCATCTGGGGCTGATCTCTGGAAACACCATATATTTT. This sequence encodes CATSIHLGLISGNTIYF.

This clonotype was counted ten times or more. The chain uses TRBV5-1 and TRBJ1-1, with D unclear. The CDR3 contains 15 residues. Germline V CDR1 and CDR2: SGHRS, YFSETQ. V was pared by 0 bases and J by 1 base, with 10 bases between. CDR3 protein: CASSLEISWNTEAFF. The CDR3 nucleotides are TGCGCCAGCAGCTTGGAGATCTCCTGGAACACTGAAGCTTTCTTT.

In its sample, this clonotype was seen many times. The chain has TRBV20-1 and TRBJ1-4; weak D call: TRBD1 (5 bases). With 0 bases removed from V and 0 bases from J, the gap between germline ends came to 11 bases. The CDR3 runs to 16 residues. Germline CDR1 reads DFQATT; CDR2 reads SNEGSKA (reference sequence). Here the CDR3 reads CSARDVSGATNEKLFF. The CDR3 bases are TGCAGTGCTAGAGATGTGTCGGGGGCAACTAATGAAAAACTGTTTTTT.

This clonotype has at least ten counts. The chain joins TRBV27 to TRBJ1-2, with a possible D match to TRBD1 (6 bases). This CDR3 spans 13 amino acids. The V and J ends lost 3 bases and 7 bases respectively, with 12 bases between them. The germline V gene has CDR1 MNHEY and CDR2 SMNVEV (reference sequence). CDR3 nucleotides: TGTGCCAGCAGTTTTTCTGGGGGCCTTGGCTACACCTTC. Its translation is CASSFSGGLGYTF.

The chain joins TRBV14 to TRBJ2-2; weak D call: TRBD2 (6 bases). The CDR3 consists of 14 residues. The ends were cut back, 3 bases at V and 3 bases at J, with 8 bases in the middle. Germline assignment: CDR1 SGHDN and CDR2 FVKESK. The CDR3 here is CASSHVADTGELFF. The CDR3 DNA reads TGTGCCAGCAGCCATGTAGCGGACACCGGGGAGCTGTTTTTT.

The chain couples TRBV5-1 to TRBJ1-1; D perhaps matches TRBD1 (5 bases). V was pared by 1 base and J by 8 bases, with 18 bases between. The CDR3 has 15 residues. Germline CDR1 reads SGHRS; CDR2 reads YFSETQ. As DNA, the CDR3 is TGCGCCAGCAGCTTGTGGGGGAGCAAGGCGGTCGAAGCTTTCTTT. It yields the protein CASSLWGSKAVEAFF.

This clonotype was observed many times. The chain employs TRBV10-3 and TRBJ2-2, with a possible D match to TRBD2 (6 bases). V lost 0 bases, J lost 0 bases, and 8 bases lay in between. CDR1 ENHRY and CDR2 SYGVKD come from the germline V gene. The CDR3 covers 16 residues. CDR3 loop: CAISESGGTNTGELFF. In DNA, the CDR3 is TGTGCCATCAGTGAGTCGGGAGGAACGAACACCGGGGAGCTGTTTTTT.

There are a few counts of this clonotype. This chain connects TRBV29-1 to TRBJ1-4, with 9 bases lining up with TRBD1. V lost 2 bases, J lost 7 bases, and 5 bases stayed unmatched. CDR3 length: 14 residues. Germline-derived CDR1 and CDR2 are SQVTM and ANQGSEA. CDR3 sequence reads: CSVEFRDRVEKLFF. As DNA, the CDR3 is TGCAGCGTTGAATTTCGGGACAGGGTTGAAAAACTGTTTTTT.